These T cell receptor beta chains were read from a single sample in a study of long-term antiretroviral therapy in people with HIV. Assay: immunoSEQ multiplex PCR; the TCRdb copy retains only in-frame clones and omits some. The sample has roughly 17,000 clones, approximately 80% seen once. This sample comprised unsorted PBMCs, obtained 0.3 years after starting antiretroviral therapy. The source of these receptors is a woman in her forties or fifties with HIV. The CDR3 runs from the conserved cysteine through the conserved F or W. Each record gives: V gene, clone size, D gene, J gene, CDR3 DNA, CDR3 protein. D genes are given only for firm matches. Clone size is not always given. Where it is, it says once, few, many or a class for expanded clones.

>TRBV7-9|NA|TRBD2|TRBJ2-3
TGTGCCAGCAGCTTAGAGACTAGCGGGGGGGACACAGATACGCAGTATTTT
CASSLETSGGDTDTQYF
>TRBV5-1|NA|TRBD2|TRBJ2-1
TGCGCCAGCAGCCCCCTAGCGGGGGGCGTCAATGAGCAGTTCTTC
CASSPLAGGVNEQFF
>TRBV19|few|NA|TRBJ1-3
TGTGCCAGTAGTTGGGGGCCTGGAAACACCATATATTTT
CASSWGPGNTIYF
>TRBV12-5|NA|NA|TRBJ1-5
TGTGCTAGTGGTTTGTTGAGAAATCAGCCCCAGCATTTT
CASGLLRNQPQHF
>TRBV11-2|NA|NA|TRBJ2-2
TGTGCCAGCAGCTGGGGGAACACCGGGGAGCTGTTTTTT
CASSWGNTGELFF
>TRBV10-2|NA|NA|TRBJ1-1
TGCGCCAGCAGCACCAGGAGTTCCACTGAAGCTTTCTTT
CASSTRSSTEAFF
>TRBV9|once|NA|TRBJ1-1
TGTGCCAGCAGCGAGCGGGACACATTTAACACTGAAGCTTTCTTT
CASSERDTFNTEAFF
>TRBV5-8|NA|TRBD1|TRBJ2-3
TGTGCCAGCACATCCTCGGGACAGGGAGTAGCAGATACGCAGTATTTT
CASTSSGQGVADTQYF
>TRBV7-9|NA|TRBD1|TRBJ1-4
TGTGCCAGCAGCCAGCCGACAGGGCTGGGGGGAACTAATGAAAAACTGTTTTTT
CASSQPTGLGGTNEKLFF
>TRBV5-4|few|NA|TRBJ2-5
TGTGCCAGCAGCGACCCAAGGTGGGGCGGCGAGACCCAGTACTTC
CASSDPRWGGETQYF
>TRBV7-9|NA|NA|TRBJ1-1
TGTGCCAGCAGCTTAGTCGGCGCTCGACCTTTCTTT
CASSLVGARPFF
>TRBV30|NA|TRBD2|TRBJ2-3
TGTGCCTGGGGCAGCGGGGCGAGCACAGATACGCAGTATTTT
CAWGSGASTDTQYF
>TRBV5-1|NA|NA|TRBJ2-2
TGCGCCAGCAGCCCCTCTTCCCAGGGAGGAGAGGGGGAGCTGTTTTTT
CASSPSSQGGEGELFF
>TRBV7-7|NA|NA|TRBJ2-5
TGTGCCAGCAGCTTAGCGGGATTGGGGGAGACCCAGTACTTC
CASSLAGLGETQYF
>TRBV7-2|NA|NA|TRBJ1-6
TGTGCCAGCAGCTTAGCCCGCGGGGATAATTCACCCCTCCACTTT
CASSLARGDNSPLHF
>TRBV9|NA|NA|TRBJ2-5
TGTGCCAGCAGCGCAGGGGCTAGTTATTGGGAGACCCAGTACTTC
CASSAGASYWETQYF
>TRBV9|NA|NA|TRBJ2-2
TGTGCCAGCAGCTATGGAAACAGGGCCCCACCCGGGGAGCTGTTTTTT
CASSYGNRAPPGELFF
>TRBV7-6|NA|TRBD1|TRBJ2-3
TGTGCCAGCAGCCCCCGACAGGGTTCCGATACGCAGTATTTT
CASSPRQGSDTQYF
>TRBV7-9|NA|NA|TRBJ2-5
TGTGCCAGCAGCTCAGGACTCCAGAAGACCCAGTACTTC
CASSSGLQKTQYF
>TRBV5-5|NA|NA|TRBJ2-3
TGTGCCAGCAGCTTCGGCCTGTTCACAGATACGCAGTATTTT
CASSFGLFTDTQYF
>TRBV30|NA|NA|TRBJ1-2
TGTGCCTGGAGAGTTAGGGGGTCCTATGGCTACACCTTC
CAWRVRGSYGYTF
>TRBV5-1|NA|NA|TRBJ1-4
TGCGCCAGCAGCTTGTATGGGACTAATGAAAAACTGTTTTTT
CASSLYGTNEKLFF
>TRBV10-2|NA|NA|TRBJ1-5
TGCGCCAGCAGTGAGTCCCCCTATCAGCCCCAGCATTTT
CASSESPYQPQHF
>TRBV27|NA|NA|TRBJ1-5
TGTGCCAGCAGTTTATCAATAGGGCAGGGACAGCCCCAGCATTTT
CASSLSIGQGQPQHF
>TRBV10-3|NA|NA|TRBJ2-1
TGTGCCATCAGCCTAACTTATAGCTACAATGAGCAGTTCTTC
CAISLTYSYNEQFF
>TRBV5-1|NA|NA|TRBJ1-1
TGCGCCAGCAGCTTGGGAGAGAACACTGAAGCTTTCTTT
CASSLGENTEAFF
>TRBV14|NA|NA|TRBJ2-3
TGTGCCAGCAGTCAATCCCTTACTACAGATACGCAGTATTTT
CASSQSLTTDTQYF